This T cell receptor (beta chain) came from a study of graft-versus-host responses after intestinal transplantation. CDR3 length: 13 residues. CDR1 and CDR2 (germline): SNHLY, FYNNEI. Losses at the gene ends were 8 bases for V and 8 bases for J; bases not matched to a gene: 11. Remarks on this clone: Its antigen is not identified.

The assay was immunoSEQ multiplex PCR, and TCRdb's table has in-frame clones only and misses some. Counted here are tens of thousands of clones, roughly 80% occurring once; the ten biggest clones make up roughly 0.45%. This chain links TRBV2 with TRBJ1-2, with TRBD1 matching over 7 bases. This TCR was recovered from a human donor who was the organ donor for an intestinal transplant. The sample here was unstimulated CD4+ T cells sorted from spleen or lymph node cells, taken before transplant. CDR3 DNA sequence: TGTGCCAGCTCGGGACAGAAGGGGGTGGGCTACACCTTC. Its translation is CASSGQKGVGYTF.